These 3 T cell receptor beta chains were sequenced from one sample in a study of cytomegalovirus exposure and HLA in healthy donors. Researchers ran the PCR with 60 Vbeta and 13 Jbeta primers. Profiling relied on immunoSEQ multiplex PCR, and the TCRdb table lists in-frame clones only, not all of them. The sample has 200,000 or so clones. Material for sequencing was PBMCs. These receptors were collected from a boy aged 5-17 years in good health and CMV-seronegative.

This chain joins TRBV7-9 and TRBJ1-5; weak D call: TRBD1 (5 bases). This CDR3 region has 18 residues. Trimming removed 1 base from V and 3 bases from J, with 19 bases in between. Germline V gene data show CDR1 as SEHNR and CDR2 as FQNEAQ (reference sequence). This CDR3 reads CASSLERPGEGLNQPQHF. DNA for the CDR3: TGTGCCAGCAGCTTAGAGAGGCCGGGGGAGGGCCTCAATCAGCCCCAGCATTTT.

V usage is TRBV7-2 and J usage is TRBJ2-7; D unclear. This CDR3 comprises 11 residues. V lost 5 bases, J lost 5 bases, and 7 bases lay in between. Germline lookup yields CDR1 SGHTA and CDR2 FQGNSA. CDR3 loop: CASSPLHEQYF. The CDR3 nucleotides read TGTGCCAGCAGCCCCCTCCACGAGCAGTACTTC.

The chain has TRBV9 and TRBJ1-1, with 9 nucleotides matching TRBD1. This CDR3 comprises 15 residues. The V segment lost 3 bases and the J segment 4 bases; nucleotides outside the gene matches: 7. From germline, CDR1 is SGDLS and CDR2 YYNGEE. The CDR3 reads CASSAGQGWGTEAFF. As DNA, the CDR3 is TGTGCCAGCAGCGCGGGACAGGGATGGGGCACTGAAGCTTTCTTT.